The rows below give T cell receptor beta chains drawn from one sample of a study of a mutant IDH1 vaccine in newly diagnosed glioma. Antigens for these TCRs are unknown. Assay used: immunoSEQ multiplex PCR; TCRdb lists only in-frame clones, some missing. The sample contains roughly 50,000 clones, around three quarters of which appear only once. The sample consisted of PBMCs, taken from a glioma patient whose treatment included an IDH1 peptide vaccine. The receptors stem from a woman aged 40 to 55 with glioma. Some clones in this sample may be carry-over from other donors' samples. The CDR3 runs from the conserved cysteine through the conserved F or W. The D gene is left open where the match is weak. Size tells how often a clone was seen (once, few, many) or the class of an expanded clone, and some rows leave it out.

J,D,size,V,CDR3,DNA
TRBJ2-2,NA,NA,TRBV5-1,CASSLEGDGELFF,TGCGCCAGCAGCTTGGAGGGTGACGGGGAGCTGTTTTTT
TRBJ2-3,TRBD2,NA,TRBV5-1,CASSPRTSGTDTQYF,TGCGCCAGCAGCCCCCGGACTAGCGGCACAGATACGCAGTATTTT
TRBJ1-5,NA,few,TRBV19,CASSMRGYHQPQHF,TGTGCCAGTAGTATGCGGGGGTACCATCAGCCCCAGCATTTT
TRBJ2-4,NA,NA,TRBV5-6,CASSFSSAFSLAKNIQYF,TGTGCCAGCAGCTTTTCCAGTGCGTTCAGTCTAGCCAAAAACATTCAGTACTTC
TRBJ1-6,NA,few,TRBV6-1,CASSERGRANSPLHF,TGTGCCAGCAGTGAACGGGGACGGGCAAATTCACCCCTCCACTTT
TRBJ2-1,NA,NA,TRBV4-1,CASSQPLWIRNNEQFF,TGCGCCAGCAGCCAGCCCCTTTGGATAAGGAACAATGAGCAGTTCTTC
TRBJ2-1,NA,NA,TRBV7-7,CASSLAGHYNEQFF,TGTGCTAGCAGCTTAGCAGGACACTACAATGAGCAGTTCTTC
TRBJ2-5,TRBD1,NA,TRBV5-6,CASSTWDRGKGETQYF,TGTGCCAGCAGCACCTGGGACAGGGGTAAAGGGGAGACCCAGTACTTC
TRBJ2-7,NA,once,TRBV7-8,CASSLWEDYEQYF,TGTGCCAGCAGCTTATGGGAGGACTACGAGCAGTACTTC
TRBJ2-1,NA,NA,TRBV5-5,CASSFRGVGSEQFF,TGTGCCAGCAGCTTCAGGGGTGTTGGTAGTGAGCAGTTCTTC
TRBJ1-1,NA,NA,TRBV4-1,CASSQEGHVNTEAFF,TGCGCCAGCAGCCAAGAGGGACACGTGAACACTGAAGCTTTCTTT
TRBJ2-2,NA,NA,TRBV5-4,CASSLLGQNTGELFF,TGTGCCAGCAGCTTGTTGGGACAGAACACCGGGGAGCTGTTTTTT
TRBJ2-3,TRBD2,NA,TRBV4-3,CASSQERERHTQYF,TGCGCCAGCAGCCAAGAGCGGGAGCGGCATACGCAGTATTTT
TRBJ2-1,TRBD2,NA,TRBV6-7,CASRRAGLSYNEQFF,TGTGCCAGCAGGAGAGCGGGACTTTCCTACAATGAGCAGTTCTTC
TRBJ1-4,TRBD1,NA,TRBV7-9,CASSLVQGAGEKLFF,TGTGCCAGCAGCTTAGTGCAGGGGGCGGGTGAAAAACTGTTTTTT
TRBJ1-6,NA,NA,TRBV14,CASSQEGGPSPLHF,TGTGCCAGCAGCCAAGAGGGGGGACCCTCACCCCTCCACTTT
TRBJ2-3,NA,NA,TRBV15,CATSGTGDTQYF,TGTGCCACCAGCGGAACGGGAGATACGCAGTATTTT